This record covers a single T cell receptor (beta chain). A few counts support this clone. This receptor's antigen is unknown. Base qualities are not provided; no much larger clone lies one nucleotide away. The CDR3 runs 12 residues from the cysteine to the phenylalanine. The sequence is cut down to CDR3 DNA, 36 bases in frame from base 1. Relative to germline, V is 8 bases shorter and J is 3 bases shorter, with 11 bases between their ends. CDR1 and CDR2 are read off the germline V gene as MDHEN and SYDVKM. This sample stems from a study of shared clonotypes between healthy human individuals (TCRdb year 2020). For the study in its entirety: A few men and a couple of women, aged 18 to 49 years, made up the cohort. To estimate repertoire size and how much clonotype sharing occurs between individuals, the study deeply sequenced the blood TCR repertoires of several healthy adults. Leukapheresis yielded between about 0.85 and 10 billion PBMCs per donor. For each donor, CD4 naive and CD4 memory were each given three plates, CD8 naive was given two plates, and CD8 memory was given one plate. Libraries were prepared and TCR repertoires were sequenced by different laboratories using diverse techniques, in order to increase sequencing depth and limit assay-specific biases. Study-level results and caveats: Based on pairwise subsampling, the degree of clonotype sharing among donors was expected to be affected by sequencing depth. Incomplete sequencing was indicated by rarefaction of sorted-subset datasets, despite the large sequencing depth. Because the study included a small number of donors, the genetic and exposure-history diversity represented was limited. Sharing across a few donors was observed for around 5% of naive CD4, 3.5% of naive CD8, roughly 2.4% of memory CD4, and around 0.42% of memory CD8 clonotypes. Naive subsets generally had larger estimated clonotype richness than memory subsets. Higher generation probabilities were observed for clonotypes shared by all four sorted-subset donors than for non-shared clonotypes. Sampling was limited to blood, and TCR repertoires in tissue likely differ from TCR repertoires in blood.

Using the deep immunoSEQ assay, TCR CDR3 regions were amplified from genomic DNA by multiplex PCR. For each cell subset, the extracted genomic DNA was distributed evenly across all wells of several immunoSEQ 96-well plates, and each plate served as one replicate. For sorted subsets, approximately 190 ng genomic DNA, equal to some 30,000 T cell genomes, was loaded into each replicate PCR. The purified libraries were quantified using a Qubit 3.0 fluorometer, sized with a Bioanalyzer 2100, and then quantified again using the KAPA Library Quantification kit. Each immunoSEQ 96-well plate was sequenced on its own single-read 150-cycle Illumina NextSeq 550 flow cell. Concerning the study's data processing: The immunoSEQ output contained only junctional sequences without quality scores, so filtering could not match that applied to full-length reads. To assign V/J genes and CDR3, sequences were annotated using PyIR, a Python wrapper for IgBLAST v1.9, with IMGT germline references. Reads were filtered out if the reads had weak V/J assignments (E-value above 1e-6), no CDR3, stop codons, out-of-frame junctions, or ambiguous translated residues. V3J clonotypes were defined as sequences sharing an identical inferred V gene, J gene, and CDR3 amino acid sequence. Percentage overlap between repertoires was computed as shared unique clonotypes divided by the size of the smaller repertoire. Three approaches were used to assess repertoire richness: RTK rarefaction, the Chao1 estimator, and Recon v2.1 estimates of unobserved clonotypes. OLGA was used to compute generation probabilities for all TCRbeta clonotypes that the gDNA method yielded from a handful of donors. The table was pulled from immuneACCESS by TCRdb, which kept in-frame rearrangements only. Such tables lose some clones; where checked, under half of the loss comes from unresolved V genes, and the rest has no known cause. The V and J calls and clone size are taken from that table; D and trimming were inferred from the DNA. Here the sample has some 200,000 clones; 85% to 95% occur a single time. 0.067% of the sample is in the top ten clones.

The donors were healthy, HIV-negative adults who had no recently reported acute infections or vaccinations. Only Caucasian adults living in Nashville, Tennessee, USA were represented among the donors. CD4+ T cells were enriched through magnetic negative selection, after which naive cells were positively selected on CD45RA and the remaining negative fraction served as the memory subset. Blood was collected by leukapheresis, and PBMCs were isolated by Ficoll-Histopaque density gradient centrifugation and then cryopreserved in liquid nitrogen vapor phase. Analytical flow cytometry was used to check the purity and quantity of each magnetically sorted T cell population. Genomic DNA was isolated from every sorted fraction and measured by UV absorbance on a Nanodrop 2000c.

Here the chain combines TRBV28 and TRBJ2-7; the D gene could be TRBD1 or TRBD2, each one agreeing over 5 bases. This receptor was taken from a woman in her 30s in good health. Sequenced sample: naive CD4+ T cells sorted from blood. The cell subset or site label, as the study defines it: CD45RA+ positively selected. The CDR3 corresponds to CASQTGLYEQYF. The sequenced DNA is TGTGCCAGCCAAACGGGGCTCTACGAGCAGTACTTC.